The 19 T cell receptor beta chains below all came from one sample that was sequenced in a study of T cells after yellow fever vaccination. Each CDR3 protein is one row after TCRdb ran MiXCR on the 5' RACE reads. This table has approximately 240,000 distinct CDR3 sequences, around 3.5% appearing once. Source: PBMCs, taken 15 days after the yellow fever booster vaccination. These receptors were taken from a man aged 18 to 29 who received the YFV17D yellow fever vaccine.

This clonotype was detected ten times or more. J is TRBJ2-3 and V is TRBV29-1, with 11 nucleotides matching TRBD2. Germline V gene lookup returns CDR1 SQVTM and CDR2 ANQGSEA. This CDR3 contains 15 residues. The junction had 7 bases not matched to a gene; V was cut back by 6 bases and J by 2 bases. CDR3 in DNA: TGCAGCGTAAGAACTAGCGGGGGTTACACAGATACGCAGTATTTT. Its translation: CSVRTSGGYTDTQYF.

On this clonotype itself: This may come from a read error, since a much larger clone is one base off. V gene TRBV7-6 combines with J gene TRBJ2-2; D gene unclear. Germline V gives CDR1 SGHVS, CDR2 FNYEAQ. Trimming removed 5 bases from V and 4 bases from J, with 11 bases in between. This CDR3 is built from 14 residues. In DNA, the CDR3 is TGTGCCAGCAGCGCTTCGGCGATCACCGGGGAGCTGTTTTTT. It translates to CASSASAITGELFF.

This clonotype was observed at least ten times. The CDR3 here is CASSLTSGGGEQFF. DNA for the CDR3: TGTGCCAGCAGCTTAACCAGCGGGGGAGGTGAGCAGTTCTTC. V is TRBV7-3 and J is TRBJ2-1, with 8 bases aligning to TRBD2. This CDR3 has 14 residues. V lost 0 bases to trimming and J lost 9 bases; unmatched junction nucleotides: 4. Germline V lookup: CDR1 SGHTA, CDR2 FQGTGA.

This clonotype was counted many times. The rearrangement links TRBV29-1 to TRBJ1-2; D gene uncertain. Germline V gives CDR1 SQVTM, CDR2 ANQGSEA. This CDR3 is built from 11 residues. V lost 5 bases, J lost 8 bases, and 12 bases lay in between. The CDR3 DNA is TGCAGCGTTCGTTGGAGGGAGGGCTACACCTTC. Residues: CSVRWREGYTF.

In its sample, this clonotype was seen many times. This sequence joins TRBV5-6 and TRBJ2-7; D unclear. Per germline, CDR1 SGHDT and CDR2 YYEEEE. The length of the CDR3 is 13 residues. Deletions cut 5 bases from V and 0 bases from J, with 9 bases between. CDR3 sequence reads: CASSFGSSYEQYV. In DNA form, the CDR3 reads TGTGCCAGCAGTTTCGGAAGCTCCTACGAGCAGTACGTC.

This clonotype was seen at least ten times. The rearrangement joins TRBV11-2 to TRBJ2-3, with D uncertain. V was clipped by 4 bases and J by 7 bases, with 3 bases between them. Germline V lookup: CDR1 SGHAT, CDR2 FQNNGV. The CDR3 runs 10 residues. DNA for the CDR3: TGTGCCAGCAGCTCCTATACGCAGTATTTT. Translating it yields CASSSYTQYF.

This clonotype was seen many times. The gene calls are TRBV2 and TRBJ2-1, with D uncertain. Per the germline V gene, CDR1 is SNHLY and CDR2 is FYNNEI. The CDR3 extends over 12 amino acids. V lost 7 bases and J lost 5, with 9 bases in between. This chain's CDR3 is CASNLADNEQFF. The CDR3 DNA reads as TGTGCCAGCAATTTAGCAGACAATGAGCAGTTCTTC.

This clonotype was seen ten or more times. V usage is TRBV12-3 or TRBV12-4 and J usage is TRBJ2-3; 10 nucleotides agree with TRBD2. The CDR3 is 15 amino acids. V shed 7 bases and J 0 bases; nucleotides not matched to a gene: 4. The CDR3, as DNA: TGTGCCAGCATCCAGCGGGGGGGCAGCACAGATACGCAGTATTTT. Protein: CASIQRGGSTDTQYF.

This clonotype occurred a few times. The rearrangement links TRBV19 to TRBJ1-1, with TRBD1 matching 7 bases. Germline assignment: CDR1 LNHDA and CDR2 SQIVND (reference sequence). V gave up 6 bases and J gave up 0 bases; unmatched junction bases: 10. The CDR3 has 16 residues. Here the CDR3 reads CASRGAPGQMNTEAFF. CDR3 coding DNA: TGTGCCAGTAGGGGTGCACCGGGACAGATGAACACTGAAGCTTTCTTT.

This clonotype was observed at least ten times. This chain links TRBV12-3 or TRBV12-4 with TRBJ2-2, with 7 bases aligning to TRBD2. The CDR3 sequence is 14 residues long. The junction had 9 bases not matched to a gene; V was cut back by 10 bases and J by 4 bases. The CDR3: CAIPRLASTGELFF. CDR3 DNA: TGTGCCATCCCGAGACTAGCATCCACCGGGGAGCTGTTTTTT.

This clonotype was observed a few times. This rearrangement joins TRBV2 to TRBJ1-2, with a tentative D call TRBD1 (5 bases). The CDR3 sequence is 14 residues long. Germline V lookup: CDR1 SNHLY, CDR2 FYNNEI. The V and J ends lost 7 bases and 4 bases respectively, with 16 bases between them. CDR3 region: CASIPPDGGYGYTF. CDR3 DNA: TGTGCCAGCATCCCGCCCGACGGGGGCTATGGCTACACCTTC.

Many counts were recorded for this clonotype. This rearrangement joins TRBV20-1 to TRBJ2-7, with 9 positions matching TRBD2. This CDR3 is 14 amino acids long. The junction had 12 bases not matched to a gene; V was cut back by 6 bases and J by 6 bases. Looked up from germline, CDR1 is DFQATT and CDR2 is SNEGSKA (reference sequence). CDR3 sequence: CSAGGVSGGREQYF. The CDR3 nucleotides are TGCAGTGCAGGAGGGGTGAGCGGGGGGCGCGAGCAGTACTTC.

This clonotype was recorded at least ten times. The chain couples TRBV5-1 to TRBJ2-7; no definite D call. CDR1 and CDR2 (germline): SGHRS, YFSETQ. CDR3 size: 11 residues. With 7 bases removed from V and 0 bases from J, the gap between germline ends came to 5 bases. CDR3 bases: TGCGCCAGCGCCAGCTCCTACGAGCAGTACTTC. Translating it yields CASASSYEQYF.

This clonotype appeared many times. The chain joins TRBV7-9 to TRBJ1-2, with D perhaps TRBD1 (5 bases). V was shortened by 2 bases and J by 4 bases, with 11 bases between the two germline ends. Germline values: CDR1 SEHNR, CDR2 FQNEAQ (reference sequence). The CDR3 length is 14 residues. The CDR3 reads CASSLTDSFYGYTF. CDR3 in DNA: TGTGCCAGCAGCTTAACAGACAGCTTCTATGGCTACACCTTC.

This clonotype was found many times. The CDR3 sequence: CASSLMEGREQFF. DNA of the CDR3: TGTGCCAGCAGTTTAATGGAGGGCAGAGAGCAGTTCTTC. The V and J genes are TRBV12-3 or TRBV12-4 and TRBJ2-1; maybe TRBD2 (6 bases). The CDR3 has 13 residues. Trimming stripped 2 bases from V and 10 bases from J, with 12 bases between.

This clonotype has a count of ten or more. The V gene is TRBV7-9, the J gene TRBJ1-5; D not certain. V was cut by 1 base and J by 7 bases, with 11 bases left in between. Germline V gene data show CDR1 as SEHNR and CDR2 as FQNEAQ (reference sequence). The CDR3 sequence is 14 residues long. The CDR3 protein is CASSLESGNQPQHF. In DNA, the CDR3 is TGTGCCAGCAGCTTAGAGTCCGGGAACCAGCCCCAGCATTTT.

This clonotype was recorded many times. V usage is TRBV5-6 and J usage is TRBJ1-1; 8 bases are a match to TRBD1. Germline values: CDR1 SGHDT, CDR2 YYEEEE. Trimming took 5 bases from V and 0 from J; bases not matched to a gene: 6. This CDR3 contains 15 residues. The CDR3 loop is CASRTKDRVNTEAFF. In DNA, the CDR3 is TGTGCCAGCAGAACGAAGGACAGGGTGAACACTGAAGCTTTCTTT.

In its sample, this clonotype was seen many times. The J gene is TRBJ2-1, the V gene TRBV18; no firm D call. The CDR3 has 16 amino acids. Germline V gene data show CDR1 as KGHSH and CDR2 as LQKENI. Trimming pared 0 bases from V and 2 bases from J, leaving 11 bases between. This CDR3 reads CASSPPGSLAYNEQFF. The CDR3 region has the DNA TGTGCCAGCTCACCACCGGGATCCCTCGCCTACAATGAGCAGTTCTTC.

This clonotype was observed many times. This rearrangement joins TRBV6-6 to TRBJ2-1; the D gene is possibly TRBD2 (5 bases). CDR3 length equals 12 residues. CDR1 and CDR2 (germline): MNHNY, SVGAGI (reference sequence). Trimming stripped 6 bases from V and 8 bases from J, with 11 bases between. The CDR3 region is CASSNEGYEQFF. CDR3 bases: TGTGCCAGCAGCAACGAGGGATATGAGCAGTTCTTC.